Sequencing of this TCR beta chain was carried out in a study of PD-1 blockade in classical Hodgkin lymphoma. Documented time point: cycle 4 day 1 (C4D1), after more than five weeks of nivolumab. Relapses following autologous stem cell transplantation were seen in all patients, with brentuximab vedotin exposure varying. The CDR3 sequence is 16 residues long. CDR1 is SGHVS and CDR2 is FQNEAQ in the germline V gene. The J segment lost 4 bases and the V segment lost 1 base, leaving 6 bases of the junction unmatched. Clones were read by immunoSEQ multiplex PCR, and TCRdb kept only the in-frame ones, dropping some. The sample consists of roughly 50,000 clones, 90% of them appearing once.

The sequences come from peripheral blood mononuclear cells (PBMCs), collected before the fourth cycle of nivolumab. The rearrangement links TRBV7-8 to TRBJ1-4; 7 bases are a match to TRBD1. The receptor was derived from a human donor with classical Hodgkin lymphoma. The CDR3 nucleotides read TGTGCCAGCAGCTTAGATGACAGGGCTCGTAATGAAAAACTGTTTTTT. It is translated as CASSLDDRARNEKLFF. The full variable domain, in which reference TRBV7-8 and TRBJ1-4 provide the parts outside the CDR3, is GAGVSQSPRYKVAKRGQDVALRCDPISGHVSLFWYQQALGQGPEFLTYFQNEAQLDKSGLPSDRFFAERPEGSVSTLKIQRTQQEDSAVYLCASSLDDRARNEKLFFGSGTQLSVL.